At least ten counts were recorded for the clone carrying this T cell receptor beta chain. TCRdb reprocessed the 5' RACE reads via MiXCR and lists one record per CDR3 protein. The sample contains fewer than 40,000 distinct CDR3 sequences, roughly 7.5% of which appear only once. This entry is derived from a study of T-cell memory formation after mild COVID-19. This CDR3 spans 16 amino acids. The germline V and J ends were trimmed by 5 bases and 1 base, with 16 bases remaining between them. Germline V lookup: CDR1 SGHTA, CDR2 FQGNSA. Sequenced input: PBMCs or a T cell subset sorted from them (not recorded which). The clonotype originates from a man between 18 and 29 years old who had mild COVID-19 (a few samples of this study predate the infection). Cell type and time point are not known. The V and J genes are TRBV7-2 and TRBJ2-3; D remains ambiguous. As DNA, the CDR3 is TGTGCCAGCAGCCCCCGGACGGGTTTTCGCACAGATACGCAGTATTTT. It specifies CASSPRTGFRTDTQYF.